The 20 T cell receptor beta chains below all came from one sample that was sequenced in a study of beta chain features in type 1 diabetes. Reverse transcribing all isolated RNA meant expressed TCRB transcripts were sequenced. Produced via immunoSEQ multiplex PCR; TCRdb's table is partial and in-frame only. Among approximately 41,000 clones listed, approximately 61% were seen once. The study's findings and limits: Type 1 diabetes patients showed a moderate but significant shortening of TCRB CDR3s in all four CD4+ subsets.

These receptors' antigens are unknown. Sequenced: Tregs from blood. The receptors here all came from a man in his thirties or forties with type 1 diabetes. Some clones in this sample may be carry-over from other donors' samples.

The rearrangement uses TRBV11-2 and TRBJ2-1, with 14 bases lining up with TRBD2. V dropped 4 bases and J dropped 4; count of bases not matched to a gene: 3. The CDR3 sequence is 16 residues long. CDR1 is SGHAT, CDR2 FQNNGV, per germline. The CDR3 DNA reads TGTGCCAGCAGCTGGGGGACTAGCGGGGGATACAATGAGCAGTTCTTC. It translates to CASSWGTSGGYNEQFF.

The J gene is TRBJ2-1, the V gene TRBV5-1; 10 nucleotides match TRBD1. V dropped 0 bases and J dropped 9; count of bases not matched to a gene: 3. This CDR3 has 14 amino acids. Germline lookup yields CDR1 SGHRS and CDR2 YFSETQ. The CDR3 protein is CASSLGQGASEQFF. DNA of the CDR3: TGCGCCAGCAGCTTGGGACAGGGGGCGAGTGAGCAGTTCTTC.

The J gene is TRBJ1-5, the V gene TRBV30; maybe TRBD1 (5 bases). The CDR3 is made up of 13 amino acids. V was cut by 5 bases and J by 5 bases, with 13 bases left in between. Germline values: CDR1 GTSNPN, CDR2 SVGIG (reference sequence). The CDR3 spells CAWGTGSDQPQHF. The CDR3 nucleotides are TGTGCCTGGGGGACCGGGAGCGATCAGCCCCAGCATTTT.

This clone came up a few times. The chain is built from TRBV10-3 and TRBJ2-7, with 7 positions matching TRBD1. Germline CDR1 reads ENHRY; CDR2 reads SYGVKD. Trimming took 8 bases from V and 6 from J; bases not matched to a gene: 7. The CDR3 consists of 12 residues. The CDR3 nucleotides are TGTGCCATCGGCCGGGACAGCTCCGAGCAGTACTTC. It encodes CAIGRDSSEQYF.

J is TRBJ1-2 and V is TRBV28, with 11 bases that match TRBD1. Germline-derived CDR1 and CDR2 are MDHEN and SYDVKM. Germline trimming cut 4 bases from V and 2 bases from J; bases unmatched to any gene: 9. The CDR3 has 17 amino acids. The DNA of the CDR3 is TGTGCCAGCAGTTCGGGACAGGGGGTAAATAAGAACTATGGCTACACCTTC. Protein product: CASSSGQGVNKNYGYTF.

The rearrangement joins TRBV6-1 to TRBJ2-7; perhaps TRBD2 as D (6 bases). V shed 4 bases and J shed 4 bases, with 14 bases lying between them. The CDR3 has 14 amino acids. Looked up from germline, CDR1 is MNHNS and CDR2 is SASEGT. CDR3 nucleotides: TGTGCCAGCAGTGGGGGAGGAATAGGATACGAGCAGTACTTC. Protein product: CASSGGGIGYEQYF.

The chain recombines TRBV30 with TRBJ2-5, with TRBD2 identical over 7 bases. Germline assignment: CDR1 GTSNPN and CDR2 SVGIG (reference sequence). V shed 3 bases, J shed 1 base, and the junction held 8 bases outside the gene matches. The CDR3 runs to 15 residues. Written as DNA, the CDR3 is TGTGCCTGGAGGCTTGAGGGGAGGGTCCAAGAGACCCAGTACTTC. It codes for CAWRLEGRVQETQYF.

The chain couples TRBV18 to TRBJ2-7; 11 bases agree with TRBD1. CDR1 is KGHSH, CDR2 LQKENI, per germline. V shed 2 bases, J shed 3 bases, and the junction held 12 bases outside the gene matches. This CDR3 has 18 residues. In DNA, the CDR3 is TGTGCCAGCTCACCAGTCGTCCGAACCGGGACAGGGGGCTACGAGCAGTACTTC. Translating it yields CASSPVVRTGTGGYEQYF. The full variable domain, with the rest looked up from reference TRBV18 and TRBJ2-7, is NAGVMQNPRHLVRRRGQEARLRCSPMKGHSHVYWYRQLPEEGLKFMVYLQKENIIDESGMPKERFSAEFPKEGPSILRIQQVVRGDSAAYFCASSPVVRTGTGGYEQYFGPGTRLTVT.

The chain recombines TRBV7-2 with TRBJ1-5; D remains unclear. V gave up 3 bases and J gave up 5 bases, with 8 bases separating them. Germline-derived CDR1 and CDR2 are SGHTA and FQGNSA. There are 13 residues in the CDR3. The CDR3 sequence is CASSLERDQPQHF. The CDR3 nucleotides are TGTGCCAGCAGCTTGGAGAGGGATCAGCCCCAGCATTTT. The full variable domain, rest sourced from reference TRBV7-2 and TRBJ1-5, is GAGVSQSPSNKVTEKGKDVELRCDPISGHTALYWYRQSLGQGLEFLIYFQGNSAPDKSGLPSDRFSAERTGGSVSTLTIQRTQQEDSAVYLCASSLERDQPQHFGDGTRLSIL.

The chain links TRBV7-9 to TRBJ2-5; possible D gene TRBD2, 5 bases. V lost 2 bases and J 1 base, leaving 17 bases between the germline ends. Per the germline V gene, CDR1 is SEHNR and CDR2 is FQNEAQ (reference sequence). The CDR3 spans 17 residues. CDR3 amino acids: CASSLQRASRSQETQYF. The DNA for the CDR3 is TGTGCCAGCAGCTTACAGAGGGCTAGCAGGTCCCAAGAGACCCAGTACTTC.

V gene TRBV28 combines with J gene TRBJ2-7; D perhaps matches TRBD2 (6 bases). CDR1 MDHEN and CDR2 SYDVKM come from the germline V gene. Between the trimmed V and J ends, which lost 5 bases and 3 bases, there was a span of 17 bases. The CDR3 contains 15 residues. The CDR3 loop reads CASSPLRDSYYEQYF. DNA of the CDR3: TGTGCCAGCAGTCCTCTTCGGGACTCTTACTACGAGCAGTACTTC. Supplemented by reference TRBV28 and TRBJ2-7, the full variable domain reads DVKVTQSSRYLVKRTGEKVFLECVQDMDHENMFWYRQDPGLGLRLIYFSYDVKMKEKGDIPEGYSVSREKKERFSLILESASTNQTSMYLCASSPLRDSYYEQYFGPGTRLTVT.

The chain recombines TRBV7-3 with TRBJ2-1; 9 bases are a match to TRBD2. Germline loops: CDR1 SGHTA, CDR2 FQGTGA. The CDR3 consists of 16 residues. V lost 5 bases, J lost 0 bases, and 5 bases stayed unmatched. CDR3 in amino acids: CASSQYSGSSYNEQFF. DNA for the CDR3: TGTGCCAGCAGCCAATATAGCGGGAGCTCCTACAATGAGCAGTTCTTC.

The chain links TRBV6-5 to TRBJ2-1; 10 nucleotides match TRBD2. Trimming at V came to 6 bases and at J to 7 bases, leaving 6 bases not matched to a gene. Germline V CDR1 and CDR2: MNHEY, SVGAGI. This CDR3 is 14 amino acids long. DNA of the CDR3: TGTGCCAGCAGGATGAGCGGGGGGGGAAATGAGCAGTTCTTC. Its translation: CASRMSGGGNEQFF.

The rearrangement links TRBV7-8 to TRBJ2-7; D possibly corresponds to TRBD1 (6 bases). CDR3 length: 14 amino acids. CDR1 and CDR2 (germline): SGHVS, FQNEAQ. V was clipped by 4 bases and J by 9 bases, with 19 bases between them. The CDR3 protein is CASSSQGTYQGQYF. Written as DNA, the CDR3 is TGTGCCAGCAGCTCCCAGGGGACCTATCAGGGGCAGTACTTC.

The chain carries TRBV5-6 and TRBJ2-7, with D possibly TRBD2 on 5 matching bases. The CDR3 sequence is 13 residues long. Trimming left V 2 bases short and J 2 bases short, with 8 bases between. Germline CDR1 SGHDT, CDR2 YYEEEE. The DNA of the CDR3 is TGTGCCAGCAGCTTCCGGGGTCCCTACGAGCAGTACTTC. Translation gives CASSFRGPYEQYF.

V usage is TRBV19 and J usage is TRBJ1-4; perhaps TRBD1 as D (6 bases). CDR1 LNHDA and CDR2 SQIVND come from the germline V gene (reference sequence). The CDR3 totals 16 residues. V lost 5 bases and J lost 1, with 14 bases in between. CDR3 DNA sequence: TGTGCCAGTAGTTCGGACAGAAGGGAAACTAATGAAAAACTGTTTTTT. Translation gives CASSSDRRETNEKLFF.

This clone was recorded a few times. Compared with germline, one end of the junction differs, possibly owing to a read error. CDR3 coding DNA: TGCAGTGCCAGAGGAGGCCCTGAAGCTTTCTTT. Its translation is CSARGGPEAFF. The chain joins TRBV20-1 to TRBJ1-1, with unresolved D. Germline CDR1 and CDR2: DFQATT and SNEGSKA (reference sequence). CDR3 size: 11 residues.

The chain is built from TRBV11-1 and TRBJ1-1, with TRBD1 matching 7 bases. J lost 6 bases, V lost 10 bases, and 8 bases had no gene match. Germline lookup yields CDR1 SGHAT and CDR2 FQDESV (reference sequence). This CDR3 has 12 residues. CDR3 coding DNA: TGTGCCACGAGGGGGCTGTACCCTGAAGCTTTCTTT. Its translation: CATRGLYPEAFF. Using reference TRBV11-1 and TRBJ1-1 for the parts outside the CDR3, the full variable domain is EAEVAQSPRYKITEKSQAVAFWCDPISGHATLYWYRQILGQGPELLVQFQDESVVDDSQLPKDRFSAERLKGVDSTLKIQPAELGDSAMYLCATRGLYPEAFFGQGTRLTVV.

The chain uses TRBV5-4 and TRBJ2-1; 10 bases are shared with TRBD2. The CDR3 extends over 15 amino acids. CDR1 and CDR2 (germline): SGHNT, YYREEE (reference sequence). With V trimmed by 2 bases and J by 7 bases, 6 bases remained unmatched. The CDR3 is CASSFVAGGWNEQFF. CDR3 in DNA: TGTGCCAGCAGCTTTGTAGCGGGGGGTTGGAATGAGCAGTTCTTC.

The genes are TRBV2 and TRBJ2-2, with D perhaps matching TRBD2 (5 bases). Germline lookup yields CDR1 SNHLY and CDR2 FYNNEI. The CDR3 runs to 18 residues. Trimming removed 4 bases from V and 1 base from J, with 19 bases in between. In nucleotides, the CDR3 is TGTGCCAGCAGTGTCTATCCCCCCGGGGTCGGGAACACCGGGGAGCTGTTTTTT. Protein: CASSVYPPGVGNTGELFF.